This paragraph covers one T cell receptor (beta chain) sequence. The clone's antigen remains unknown. No base qualities exist here, and no much larger clone lies one base off it. The data were taken from a study of naive CD8 T cells in extremely preterm neonates listed by TCRdb under 2017. For context, the study as a whole: Sorted naive CD8+ T cells from four age groups (extremely preterm neonates, term neonates, young children and adults) were used in the study to compare TCRbeta CDR3 repertoires.

A two-step, bias-controlled multiplex PCR was used to amplify TCRbeta CDR3 regions from genomic DNA. The multiplex PCR used primers specific for every TRBV and TRBJ gene segment. The immunoSEQ Assay was used to generate the TCRbeta repertoire data. As for how the authors treated the data: A relative-frequency ratio and a modified nearest-neighbor algorithm were applied to filter and cluster reads so that closely related sequences were merged. IMGT annotation was followed for the assignment of V, D and J genes to CDR3 sequences. Template counts were corrected for PCR amplification bias and quantified by comparison with synthetic TCR CDR3 analog sequences. Only unique productive sequences, defined as in-frame CDR3 sequences lacking stop codons, were included in the analyses. The immunoSEQ Analyzer software was used to calculate iChao1 richness and clonality, with clonality defined as 1 minus Pielou's evenness. Depending on the Shapiro-Wilk normality results, either Student's t-test or a non-parametric test was run in JMP for statistical testing. TCRdb took this table from immuneACCESS and kept in-frame rearrangements with V and J called. Such tables lack part of the clones; where checked against another copy, unresolved V genes explain under half of the gap, and the rest is unexplained. That table is the source of V, J and clone size, and D and trimming were worked out from the DNA. A total of about 5,000 clones appear in this sample, 90% to 95% of them only once. 0.55% to 0.65% of the sample is taken by the ten largest.

The preterm samples were obtained from several extremely preterm deliveries at about 22-28 weeks of gestation. Pregnancies with fetal demise, active maternal HSV infection or known maternal HIV infection were excluded from the study. A FACSAria III cell sorter was used to sort live, Annexin V-negative naive CD8+ T cells (CD3+CD8+CD45RA+CCR7+). Per sample, between roughly 18,000 and 110,000 naive CD8+ T cells were obtained by sorting. Preassembled standardized sampling kits were used to collect mixed venous-arterial cord blood. Cord blood was held at room temperature, and processing was completed within 4 hours of collection. Ficoll-Paque density gradient centrifugation of diluted blood was used to isolate mononuclear cells. Before sorting, mononuclear cells were cryopreserved in approximately 10% DMSO plus 90% FBS and kept long term at -150 degrees C. After thawing, cells were stained with Annexin V along with antibodies against CD3, CD8, CCR7 and CD45RA. The DNeasy Blood and Tissue Kit was used to extract genomic DNA from snap-frozen pellets of sorted cells.

The paper as a whole reports these results and caveats: The proportion of shared CDR3 nucleotide sequences was higher in preterm neonates (2.7%) than in term neonates (roughly 0.4%), young children (0.03%) and adults (around 0.01%). To track T cell development within individuals, the authors urged prospective longitudinal studies of preterm and term neonates. Compared with the older groups, preterm CDR3s were shorter and closer to germline, carrying fewer N additions and showing less junctional trimming. Compared with all other age groups, preterm neonates showed significantly lower iChao1 richness (p < 0.05) along with an even clone distribution, indicating a less rich repertoire. The authors noted a small sample size and variable productive template counts among preterm samples as limitations.

From the germline V gene (reference sequence), CDR1 is MNHEY and CDR2 is SMNVEV. The CDR3 measures 15 amino acids from cysteine to phenylalanine. Kept here is only the CDR3 DNA, which spans 45 bases and is read in frame from base 1. V lost 3 bases and J lost 0 bases; the stretch between them is 9 bases long. Sequenced: naive CD8+ T cells from cord blood. This TCR derives from a boy who was born preterm. The chain links TRBV27 with TRBJ2-1; TRBD1 is perhaps the D gene, given 6 matching bases. The DNA sequence is given as TGTGCCAGCAGTTTTTCGGGACACTCCTACAATGAGCAGTTCTTC. Protein translation: CASSFSGHSYNEQFF.